These 28 T cell receptor beta chains were sequenced from one sample in a study of OX40 agonist ivuxolimab in advanced cancers. Some clones are missing from TCRdb's copy, which holds only in-frame ones; the method was immunoSEQ multiplex PCR. The table lists fewer than 80,000 clones, about 88% of them singletons. The sequences come from CD4+ or CD8+ T cells sorted from blood, collected in a trial of the OX40 agonist ivuxolimab. The source is an adult with an advanced solid tumor such as melanoma, head and neck, liver or kidney cancer.

The chain combines TRBV7-9 with TRBJ2-7, with 8 bases lining up with TRBD1. The CDR3 has 12 residues. Germline V CDR1 and CDR2: SEHNR, FQNEAQ (reference sequence). The V and J ends lost 5 bases and 6 bases, in that order; junction bases with no gene match: 3. The CDR3 DNA sequence: TGTGCCAGCAGCCCGACAGGGGTCGAGCAGTACTTC. Its protein is CASSPTGVEQYF.

The chain links TRBV19 to TRBJ1-1, with 9 positions matching TRBD1. The germline V gene encodes CDR1 LNHDA and CDR2 SQIVND (reference sequence). CDR3 length: 14 amino acids. The V segment lost 6 bases and the J segment 4 bases; nucleotides outside the gene matches: 6. Here the CDR3 DNA reads TGTGCCAGTAGCCTGACAGGGGGAGCCACTGAAGCTTTCTTT. This gives the protein CASSLTGGATEAFF.

The rearrangement links TRBV11-2 to TRBJ1-1; D gene uncertain. The CDR3 covers 14 residues. The germline CDR1 and CDR2 sequences are SGHAT and FQNNGV. Trimming cost V 1 base and J 5 bases, with 11 bases left between them. The DNA of the CDR3 is TGTGCCAGCAGCTTAGGTCCATTGGGGACTGAAGCTTTCTTT. The encoded protein is CASSLGPLGTEAFF.

J is TRBJ1-2 and V is TRBV27; no clear D. The V end lost 2 bases, the J end lost 2 bases, and 6 bases lay between the germline ends. CDR3 length: 13 residues. CDR1 is MNHEY, CDR2 SMNVEV, per germline (reference sequence). CDR3 in DNA: TGTGCCAGCAGTTTAACTGGCAACTATGGCTACACCTTC. Encoded protein: CASSLTGNYGYTF.

This clone was detected once. The rearrangement joins TRBV9 to TRBJ1-4, with 8 bases identical to TRBD1. The CDR3 is 15 residues long. Germline CDR1 reads SGDLS; CDR2 reads YYNGEE. V lost 3 bases and J lost 6; bases outside the gene matches: 7. DNA for the CDR3: TGTGCCAGCAGCGACCAGGGGGCCAGGCATGAAAAACTGTTTTTT. Protein product: CASSDQGARHEKLFF.

This chain uses TRBV29-1 with TRBJ1-1; D gene uncertain. The germline CDR1 and CDR2 sequences are SQVTM and ANQGSEA. The CDR3 has 11 amino acids. V was pared by 1 base and J by 5 bases, with 5 bases between. CDR3 region: CSVEGRTEAFF. The CDR3 nucleotides are TGCAGCGTTGAAGGTCGAACTGAAGCTTTCTTT.

V and J are TRBV7-9 and TRBJ1-1, with no clear D. The CDR3 totals 14 residues. Trimming cost V 6 bases and J 2 bases, with 13 bases left between them. CDR1 and CDR2 (germline): SEHNR, FQNEAQ (reference sequence). This CDR3 is CASRPPWGNTEAFF. The CDR3 DNA sequence: TGTGCCAGCAGACCCCCGTGGGGAAACACTGAAGCTTTCTTT.

This clone was picked up one time. The chain combines TRBV7-8 with TRBJ1-2; D is ambiguous. The CDR3 spans 15 residues. Between the trimmed V and J ends, which lost 4 bases and 6 bases, there was a span of 18 bases. Germline V gives CDR1 SGHVS, CDR2 FQNEAQ. CDR3 in amino acids: CASSSDMALGDGYTF. As DNA, the CDR3 is TGTGCCAGCAGCTCAGACATGGCCCTGGGTGATGGCTACACCTTC.

This clone was seen only once. The chain combines TRBV29-1 with TRBJ2-1; maybe TRBD1 (7 bases). The CDR3 loop spans 17 amino acids. CDR1 is SQVTM and CDR2 is ANQGSEA in the germline V gene. Trimming removed 2 bases from V and 7 bases from J, with 24 bases in between. The chain's CDR3 is CSVESPQGTFSLNEQFF. CDR3 nucleotides: TGCAGCGTTGAATCCCCACAGGGGACTTTTAGTTTGAATGAGCAGTTCTTC.

DNA of the CDR3: TGCAGCGCGACAGGGTTTTCCTACGAGCAGTACTTC. It codes for CSATGFSYEQYF. The chain has TRBV29-1 and TRBJ2-5; 7 bases match TRBD1. The J call may be incorrect, as the DNA end agrees better with TRBJ2-7. In germline, CDR1 is SQVTM, CDR2 ANQGSEA. This CDR3 comprises 12 residues.

The genes are TRBV7-8 and TRBJ2-1, with 8 bases matching TRBD2. The germline gives CDR1 SGHVS, CDR2 FQNEAQ. V lost 0 bases to trimming and J lost 2 bases; unmatched junction nucleotides: 3. The CDR3 totals 16 residues. The CDR3 region is CASSLATGGAYNEQFF. DNA of the CDR3: TGTGCCAGCAGCTTAGCGACGGGGGGGGCCTACAATGAGCAGTTCTTC.

CDR3 DNA: TGCGCCAGCAGCCCAATCGGCCAGGGGATCTACGAGCAGTACTTC. Its translation is CASSPIGQGIYEQYF. The chain employs TRBV5-1 and TRBJ2-7, with a tentative D call TRBD1 (6 bases). Germline assignment: CDR1 SGHRS and CDR2 YFSETQ. V dropped 4 bases and J dropped 3 bases, with 17 bases sitting between them. This CDR3 region has 15 residues.

This chain joins TRBV6-1 and TRBJ1-4; 9 bases map to TRBD1. The junction had 11 bases not matched to a gene; V was cut back by 8 bases and J by 10 bases. This CDR3 comprises 14 residues. Germline loops: CDR1 MNHNS, CDR2 SASEGT. The CDR3 protein is CASSKQGAKGKLFF. The CDR3 coding sequence is TGTGCCAGCTCGAAACAGGGGGCTAAGGGAAAACTGTTTTTT.

This clone has only a few counts. The chain combines TRBV5-4 with TRBJ1-1; 7 bases agree with TRBD1. From germline, CDR1 is SGHNT and CDR2 YYREEE (reference sequence). J lost 1 base, V lost 7 bases, and 13 bases had no gene match. The CDR3 has 16 amino acids. The CDR3 region has the DNA TGTGCCAGCCAGGGGGTCTCCGGGGGCCCGAACACTGAAGCTTTCTTT. It translates to CASQGVSGGPNTEAFF.

The rearrangement joins TRBV6-1 to TRBJ2-7; weak D call: TRBD2 (6 bases). Trimming left V 0 bases short and J 2 bases short, with 11 bases between. Germline V gene lookup returns CDR1 MNHNS and CDR2 SASEGT. CDR3 length: 15 amino acids. The CDR3 DNA sequence: TGTGCCAGCAGTGAAGCAGGCGGGAACACCTACGAGCAGTACTTC. Residues: CASSEAGGNTYEQYF.

V and J are TRBV4-1 and TRBJ2-1; 8 nucleotides line up with TRBD2. The germline gives CDR1 MGHRA, CDR2 YSYEKL. The CDR3 runs 16 residues. After removal of 0 bases from V and 4 bases from J, the junction contained 5 bases not matched to a gene. The CDR3 here is CASSQEAAGEYNEQFF. As DNA, the CDR3 is TGCGCCAGCAGCCAAGAGGCAGCGGGAGAGTACAATGAGCAGTTCTTC.

The chain is built from TRBV11-2 and TRBJ2-1; the match to TRBD2 covers 14 bases. The CDR3 covers 19 residues. V lost 2 bases to trimming and J lost 5 bases; unmatched junction nucleotides: 11. CDR1 SGHAT and CDR2 FQNNGV come from the germline V gene. The CDR3 loop reads CASSLWLGTSGSKDNEQFF. The CDR3, as DNA: TGTGCCAGCAGCTTATGGTTAGGGACTAGCGGGAGTAAAGACAATGAGCAGTTCTTC.

The CDR3 bases are TGTGCCAGCAGCTTCTCTCTCTCCTACGAGCAGTACTTC. Its protein is CASSFSLSYEQYF. The chain is built from TRBV11-2 and TRBJ2-7; no clear D gene. Trimming removed 3 bases at V and 0 bases at J, with 6 bases between. Germline CDR1 reads SGHAT; CDR2 reads FQNNGV. This CDR3 contains 13 residues. Looking up the rest from reference TRBV11-2 and TRBJ2-7 gives the full variable domain: EAGVAQSPRYKIIEKRQSVAFWCNPISGHATLYWYQQILGQGPKLLIQFQNNGVVDDSQLPKDRFSAERLKGVDSTLKIQPAKLEDSAVYLCASSFSLSYEQYFGPGTRLTVT.

This clone has only a few counts. The CDR3 sequence is CASSDDSPLHF. DNA for the CDR3: TGTGCCAGCAGCGATGATTCACCCCTCCACTTT. V usage is TRBV7-9 and J usage is TRBJ1-6; D unresolved. This CDR3 region has 11 residues. Trimming left V 5 bases short and J 8 bases short, with 4 bases between. Germline V lookup: CDR1 SEHNR, CDR2 FQNEAQ (reference sequence). Drawing the rest from reference TRBV7-9 and TRBJ1-6, the complete variable domain is DTGVSQNPRHKITKRGQNVTFRCDPISEHNRLYWYRQTLGQGPEFLTYFQNEAQLEKSRLLSDRFSAERPKGSFSTLEIQRTEQGDSAMYLCASSDDSPLHFGNGTRLTVT.

The chain couples TRBV4-1 to TRBJ2-1; TRBD2 agrees at 12 bases. Germline V gene sequence: CDR1 MGHRA, CDR2 YSYEKL. Germline trimming cut 5 bases from V and 6 bases from J; bases unmatched to any gene: 5. The CDR3 sequence is 15 residues long. The CDR3: CASSMTSGRSNEQFF. In DNA, the CDR3 is TGCGCCAGCAGCATGACTAGCGGGAGAAGCAATGAGCAGTTCTTC.

The gene calls are TRBV27 and TRBJ2-1, with D possibly being TRBD2 (5 bases). CDR3 length: 16 residues. CDR1 and CDR2 from the germline V gene are MNHEY and SMNVEV (reference sequence). The V and J ends lost 2 bases and 2 bases respectively, with 13 bases between them. CDR3 loop: CASSLSWTDTYNEQFF. The CDR3 nucleotides read TGTGCCAGCAGTTTAAGCTGGACTGATACCTACAATGAGCAGTTCTTC.

This rearrangement joins TRBV19 to TRBJ2-3, with 7 bases matching TRBD1. The CDR3 has 16 amino acids. Germline assignment: CDR1 LNHDA and CDR2 SQIVND (reference sequence). With 6 bases clipped from V and 1 base from J, the junction kept 10 bases outside the gene matches. The CDR3 loop is CASSNSGGRGTDTQYF. The DNA of the CDR3 is TGTGCCAGTAGCAACTCAGGGGGTCGGGGCACAGATACGCAGTATTTT.

The V and J genes are TRBV10-3 and TRBJ1-1; TRBD1 is a possible D gene (5 bases). The V gene lost 0 bases and the J gene lost 6 bases, with 14 bases spanning the gap. Per the germline V gene, CDR1 is ENHRY and CDR2 is SYGVKD. The CDR3 has 15 residues. The CDR3 spells CAISESRQLGAEAFF. The CDR3 DNA sequence: TGTGCCATCAGTGAGTCACGACAGCTGGGGGCTGAAGCTTTCTTT.

The chain recombines TRBV15 with TRBJ2-7; TRBD1 matches at 10 bases. The CDR3 has 15 residues. V shed 3 bases and J 4 bases; nucleotides not matched to a gene: 6. The germline V gene has CDR1 LNHNV and CDR2 YYDKDF (reference sequence). CDR3 loop: CATSRLLGQGYEQYF. For the CDR3, the DNA is TGTGCCACCAGCAGGCTATTGGGACAGGGGTACGAGCAGTACTTC.

The chain joins TRBV19 to TRBJ2-7, with a possible D match to TRBD1 (5 bases). Trimming took 3 bases from V and 2 from J, leaving 11 bases between them. Germline CDR1 is LNHDA and CDR2 is SQIVND (reference sequence). The CDR3 is 14 amino acids. DNA for the CDR3: TGTGCCAGTAGTATTGTGGGCAGGGCCTACGAGCAGTACTTC. Protein product: CASSIVGRAYEQYF.

The rearrangement joins TRBV7-9 to TRBJ2-7; 9 nucleotides line up with TRBD1. There are 14 residues in the CDR3. V lost 4 bases to trimming and J lost 7 bases; unmatched junction nucleotides: 8. Germline V gene lookup returns CDR1 SEHNR and CDR2 FQNEAQ (reference sequence). CDR3 DNA: TGTGCCAGCAGCTCAACCTGGACAGGGGTAGAGCAGTACTTC. Its protein is CASSSTWTGVEQYF.

The chain recombines TRBV14 with TRBJ1-2; a possible D gene is TRBD1 (6 bases). This CDR3 comprises 12 residues. Germline loops: CDR1 SGHDN, CDR2 FVKESK. Trimming took 6 bases from V and 7 from J, leaving 12 bases between them. The CDR3, as DNA: TGTGCCAGCAGTTCCCGGACAGCTGGCTACACCTTC. Residues: CASSSRTAGYTF.

This chain links TRBV5-1 with TRBJ2-7, with 7 bases that match TRBD1. V was pared by 4 bases and J by 3 bases, with 7 bases of the junction left unmatched. CDR3 size: 14 residues. CDR1 is SGHRS and CDR2 is YFSETQ in the germline V gene. The CDR3: CASSQRQGDYEQYF. The CDR3 region has the DNA TGCGCCAGCAGCCAAAGACAGGGTGACTACGAGCAGTACTTC.